This TCR beta chain was captured by sequencing in a study of blood T cell repertoires in COVID-19. Across the whole study: Italy, Spain and the United States were the sources of the convalescent and acute COVID-19 samples. From T cells, B-cell-depleted T cells, or PBMCs came the material, which was cDNA or gDNA.

Produced via immunoSEQ multiplex PCR; TCRdb's table is partial and in-frame only. The repertoire includes roughly 180,000 clones, 70% to 85% of them detected once, and about 4.9% sits in the top ten. In germline, CDR1 is SGHAT, CDR2 FQNNGV. This CDR3 has 17 amino acids. V shed 4 bases and J shed 5 bases, with 20 bases lying between them. The sequencing sample was made of peripheral blood. This receptor was identified in a woman aged 25-40 years with acute or convalescent COVID-19. This chain joins TRBV11-2 and TRBJ2-2; a weak D match, TRBD2 (6 bases). The CDR3 DNA reads as TGTGCCAGCAGCTCCTTCGTCGGCGGGAAGGTGACCGGGGAGCTGTTTTTT. It codes for CASSSFVGGKVTGELFF.